The clone carrying this TCR beta chain was counted ten times or more. The antigen remains unidentified. This specimen belongs to a study of T cells after yellow fever vaccination. General study findings and limits: A large majority of primary-vaccination clones showed up again after the booster (under 98% CD4, about 87% CD8). The study noted that FACS-sorted repertoires could contain abundant clonotypes contaminating from the bulk population.

Via MiXCR, TCRdb re-called the 5' RACE reads, giving one row per CDR3 protein. The sample lists about 310,000 distinct CDR3 sequences; approximately 3.9% were seen once. Germline-derived CDR1 and CDR2 are ENHRY and SYGVKD. This CDR3 comprises 13 residues. Trimming stripped 3 bases from V and 9 bases from J, with 15 bases between. This chain connects TRBV10-3 to TRBJ2-7; D is possibly TRBD1 or TRBD2 (5 bases each). Sequenced here: PBMCs, sampled on the day of the yellow fever booster vaccination. The receptor comes from a man younger than 35 who received the YFV17D yellow fever vaccine. CDR3 sequence reads: CAISDPGTNGQYV. The CDR3 DNA follows: TGTGCCATCAGTGACCCCGGGACCAACGGGCAGTACGTC.